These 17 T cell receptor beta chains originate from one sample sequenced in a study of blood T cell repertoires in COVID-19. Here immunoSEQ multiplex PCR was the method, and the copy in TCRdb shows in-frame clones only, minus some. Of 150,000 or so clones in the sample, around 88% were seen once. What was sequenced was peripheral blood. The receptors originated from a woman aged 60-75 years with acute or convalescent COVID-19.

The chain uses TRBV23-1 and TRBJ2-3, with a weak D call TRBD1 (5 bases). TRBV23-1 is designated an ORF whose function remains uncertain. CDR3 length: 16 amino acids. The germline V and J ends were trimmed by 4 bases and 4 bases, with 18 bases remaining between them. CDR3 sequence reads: CASSPVTGVVPDTQYF. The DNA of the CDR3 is TGCGCCAGCAGTCCTGTAACAGGAGTAGTCCCAGATACGCAGTATTTT.

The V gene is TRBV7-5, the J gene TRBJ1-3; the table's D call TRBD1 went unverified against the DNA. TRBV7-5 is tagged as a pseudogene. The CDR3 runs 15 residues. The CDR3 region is CARSLTRVTGNTIYF. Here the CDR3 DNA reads TGTGCCAGAAGCTTAACCAGGGTAACTGGAAACACCATATATTTT.

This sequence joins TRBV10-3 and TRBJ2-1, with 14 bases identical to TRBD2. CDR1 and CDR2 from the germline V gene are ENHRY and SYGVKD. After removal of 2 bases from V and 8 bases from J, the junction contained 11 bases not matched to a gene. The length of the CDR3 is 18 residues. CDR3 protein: CAISETTSGGGTADEQFF. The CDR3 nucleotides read TGTGCCATCAGTGAGACGACTAGCGGGGGGGGAACTGCCGATGAGCAGTTCTTC.

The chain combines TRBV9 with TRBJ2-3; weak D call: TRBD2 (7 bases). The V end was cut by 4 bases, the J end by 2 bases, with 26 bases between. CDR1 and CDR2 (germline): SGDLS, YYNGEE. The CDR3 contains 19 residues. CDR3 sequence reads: CASSPKIEGGPYNTDTQYF. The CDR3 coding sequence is TGTGCCAGCAGCCCTAAAATCGAGGGGGGGCCTTATAACACAGATACGCAGTATTTT.

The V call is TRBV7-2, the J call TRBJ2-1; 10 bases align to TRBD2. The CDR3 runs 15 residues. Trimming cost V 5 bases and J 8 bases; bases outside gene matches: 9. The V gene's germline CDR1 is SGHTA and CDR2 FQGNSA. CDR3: CASSLTPGTSDEQFF. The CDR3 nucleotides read TGTGCCAGCAGCCTAACCCCCGGGACTAGCGATGAGCAGTTCTTC.

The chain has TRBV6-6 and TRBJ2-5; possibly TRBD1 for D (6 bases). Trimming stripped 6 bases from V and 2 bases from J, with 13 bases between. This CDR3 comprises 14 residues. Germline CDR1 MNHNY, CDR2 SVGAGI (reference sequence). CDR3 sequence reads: CASRETGRQETQYF. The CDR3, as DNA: TGTGCCAGCAGGGAGACAGGCCGACAAGAGACCCAGTACTTC.

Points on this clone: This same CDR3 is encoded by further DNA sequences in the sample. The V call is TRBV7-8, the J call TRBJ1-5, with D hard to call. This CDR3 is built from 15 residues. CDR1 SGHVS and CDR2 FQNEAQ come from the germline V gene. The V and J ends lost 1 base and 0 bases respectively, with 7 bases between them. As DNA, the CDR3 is TGTGCCAGCAGCTTAGGAGAGTATAGCAATCAGCCCCAGCATTTT. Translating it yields CASSLGEYSNQPQHF.

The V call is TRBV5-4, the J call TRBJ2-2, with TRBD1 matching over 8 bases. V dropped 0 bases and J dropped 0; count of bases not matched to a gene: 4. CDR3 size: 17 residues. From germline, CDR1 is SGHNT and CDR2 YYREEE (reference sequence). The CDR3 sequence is CASSLGAGGPNTGELFF. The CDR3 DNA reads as TGTGCCAGCAGCTTGGGGGCAGGGGGCCCGAACACCGGGGAGCTGTTTTTT.

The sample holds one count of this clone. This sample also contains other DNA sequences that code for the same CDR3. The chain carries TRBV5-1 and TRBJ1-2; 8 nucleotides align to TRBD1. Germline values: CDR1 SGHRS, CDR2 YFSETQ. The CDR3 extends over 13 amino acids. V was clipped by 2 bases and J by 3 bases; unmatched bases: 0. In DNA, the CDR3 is TGCGCCAGCAGCTTACAGGGGGACTATGGCTACACCTTC. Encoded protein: CASSLQGDYGYTF.

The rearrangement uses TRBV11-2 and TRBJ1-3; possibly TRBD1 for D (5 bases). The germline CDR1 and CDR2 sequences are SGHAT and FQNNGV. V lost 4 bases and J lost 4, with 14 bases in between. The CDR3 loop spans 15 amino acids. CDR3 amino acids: CASSSLRGVGNTIYF. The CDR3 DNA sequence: TGTGCCAGCAGCTCTCTAAGGGGCGTGGGAAACACCATATATTTT.

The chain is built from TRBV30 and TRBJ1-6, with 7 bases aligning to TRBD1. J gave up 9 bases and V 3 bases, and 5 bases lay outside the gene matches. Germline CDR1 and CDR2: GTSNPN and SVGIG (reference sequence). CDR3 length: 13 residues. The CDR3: CAWRVQGSSPLHF. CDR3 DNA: TGTGCCTGGAGGGTACAGGGGAGTTCACCCCTCCACTTT.

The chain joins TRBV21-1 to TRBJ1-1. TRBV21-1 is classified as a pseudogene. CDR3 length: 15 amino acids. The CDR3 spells CASSKEFGDSTEAFF. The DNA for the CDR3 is TGTGCCAGCAGCAAAGAATTCGGGGATAGTACTGAAGCTTTCTTT.

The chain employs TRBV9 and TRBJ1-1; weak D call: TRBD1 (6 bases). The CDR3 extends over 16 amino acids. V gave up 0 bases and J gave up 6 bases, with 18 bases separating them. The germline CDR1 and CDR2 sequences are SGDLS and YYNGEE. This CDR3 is CASSVGTRVKGAEAFF. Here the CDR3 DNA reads TGTGCCAGCAGCGTAGGGACTAGGGTGAAGGGGGCTGAAGCTTTCTTT.

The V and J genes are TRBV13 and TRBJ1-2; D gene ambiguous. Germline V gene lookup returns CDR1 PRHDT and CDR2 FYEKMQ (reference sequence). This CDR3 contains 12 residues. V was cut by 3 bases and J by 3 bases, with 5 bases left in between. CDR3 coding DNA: TGTGCCAGCAGCTTGGCAGACTATGGCTACACCTTC. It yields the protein CASSLADYGYTF.

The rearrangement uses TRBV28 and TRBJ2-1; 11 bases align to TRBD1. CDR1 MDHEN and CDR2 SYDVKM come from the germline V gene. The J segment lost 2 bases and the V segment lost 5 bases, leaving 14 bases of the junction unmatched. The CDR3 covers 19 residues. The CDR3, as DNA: TGTGCCAGCAGTACCATCCCGGGACAGGGGGTTGGGACCTACAATGAGCAGTTCTTC. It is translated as CASSTIPGQGVGTYNEQFF.

The chain's CDR3 is CASSRPDRGHTGELFF. CDR3 nucleotides: TGCGCCAGCAGCCGACCGGACAGGGGACACACCGGGGAGCTGTTTTTT. The chain is built from TRBV5-1 and TRBJ2-2, with 9 bases matching TRBD1. CDR3 length: 16 residues. Germline V gene data show CDR1 as SGHRS and CDR2 as YFSETQ. Unmatched junction bases numbered 7, after V lost 4 bases and J lost 3 bases.

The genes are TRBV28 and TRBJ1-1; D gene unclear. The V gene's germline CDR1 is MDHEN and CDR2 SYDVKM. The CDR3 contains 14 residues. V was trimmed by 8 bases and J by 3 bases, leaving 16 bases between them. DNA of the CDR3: TGTGCCAGCCGTCTCGGGTTTGGATACACTGAAGCTTTCTTT. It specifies CASRLGFGYTEAFF.